A single TCR beta chain is shown here with its context. Its antigen remains unknown. These data originate in a study of OX40 agonist ivuxolimab in advanced cancers. For the study at large: Every 2 weeks, patients received ivuxolimab intravenously, dosed at 0.01 to 10 mg/kg. Three patients, one with hepatocellular carcinoma and two with cutaneous melanoma, achieved partial responses. Eligibility admitted prior anti-PD-1, anti-PD-L1 or anti-CTLA-4 therapy; 30% to 40% had some. General study points: Nonresponders, in some cases, also had low normalized T-cell clonal expansion.

The CDR3 totals 15 residues. The germline CDR1 and CDR2 sequences are MGHRA and YSYEKL. Deletions cut 0 bases from V and 4 bases from J, with 12 bases between. Here immunoSEQ multiplex PCR was the method, and the copy in TCRdb shows in-frame clones only, minus some. The sample holds 94,000 or so clones, under 90% seen once. This chain uses TRBV4-1 with TRBJ1-1; tentatively, D is TRBD1 (5 bases). This clonotype originated in an adult with an advanced solid tumor such as melanoma, head and neck, liver or kidney cancer. This material consisted of CD4+ or CD8+ T cells sorted from blood, taken in a trial of the OX40 agonist ivuxolimab. The CDR3 nucleotides are TGCGCCAGCAGCCAAGATGGGACTTCACTCACTGAAGCTTTCTTT. Its translation: CASSQDGTSLTEAFF.